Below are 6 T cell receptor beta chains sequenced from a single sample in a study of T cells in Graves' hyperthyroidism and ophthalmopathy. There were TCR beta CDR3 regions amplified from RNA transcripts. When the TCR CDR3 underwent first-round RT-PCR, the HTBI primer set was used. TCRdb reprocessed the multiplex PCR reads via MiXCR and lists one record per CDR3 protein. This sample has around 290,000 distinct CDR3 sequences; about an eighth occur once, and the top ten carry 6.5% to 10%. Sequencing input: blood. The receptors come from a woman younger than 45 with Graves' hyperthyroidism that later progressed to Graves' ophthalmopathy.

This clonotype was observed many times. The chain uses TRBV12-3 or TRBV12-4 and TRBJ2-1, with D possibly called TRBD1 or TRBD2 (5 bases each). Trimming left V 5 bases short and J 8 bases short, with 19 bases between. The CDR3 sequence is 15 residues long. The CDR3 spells CASSQIVLGEDEQFF. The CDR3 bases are TGTGCCAGCAGTCAAATAGTATTGGGGGAAGATGAGCAGTTCTTC.

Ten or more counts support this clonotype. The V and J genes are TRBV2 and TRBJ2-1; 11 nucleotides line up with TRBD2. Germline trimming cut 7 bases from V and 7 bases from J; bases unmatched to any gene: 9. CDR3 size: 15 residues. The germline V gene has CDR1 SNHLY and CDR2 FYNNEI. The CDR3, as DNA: TGTGCCAGCAAATTGACTAGCGGGGATGGGAATGAGCAGTTCTTC. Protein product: CASKLTSGDGNEQFF.

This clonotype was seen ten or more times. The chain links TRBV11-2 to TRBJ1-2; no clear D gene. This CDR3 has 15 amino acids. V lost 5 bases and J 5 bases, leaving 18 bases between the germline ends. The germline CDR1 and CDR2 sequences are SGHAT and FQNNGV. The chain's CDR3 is CASSPVKGQAYGYTF. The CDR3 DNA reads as TGTGCCAGCAGCCCCGTAAAGGGTCAAGCTTATGGCTACACCTTC.

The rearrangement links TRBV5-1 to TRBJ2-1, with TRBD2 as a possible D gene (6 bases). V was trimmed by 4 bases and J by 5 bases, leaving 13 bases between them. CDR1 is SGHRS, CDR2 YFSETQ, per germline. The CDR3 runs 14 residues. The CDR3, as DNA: TGCGCCAGCAGCGTATACATAGCGGACAATGAGCAGTTCTTC. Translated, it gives CASSVYIADNEQFF.

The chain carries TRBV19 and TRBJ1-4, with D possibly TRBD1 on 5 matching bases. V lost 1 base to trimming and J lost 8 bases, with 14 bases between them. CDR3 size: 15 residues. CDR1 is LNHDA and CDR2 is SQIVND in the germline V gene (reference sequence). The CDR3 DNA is TGTGCCAGTAGTATAGGGGGCAGAGGAGGGGAAAAACTGTTTTTT. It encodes CASSIGGRGGEKLFF.

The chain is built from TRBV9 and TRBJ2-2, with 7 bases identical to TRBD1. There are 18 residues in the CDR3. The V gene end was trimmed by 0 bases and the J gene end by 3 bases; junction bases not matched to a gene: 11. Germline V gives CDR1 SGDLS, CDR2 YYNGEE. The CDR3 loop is CASSVARGRAVDTGELFF. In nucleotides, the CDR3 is TGTGCCAGCAGCGTAGCGAGGGGGCGGGCTGTGGACACCGGGGAGCTGTTTTTT.